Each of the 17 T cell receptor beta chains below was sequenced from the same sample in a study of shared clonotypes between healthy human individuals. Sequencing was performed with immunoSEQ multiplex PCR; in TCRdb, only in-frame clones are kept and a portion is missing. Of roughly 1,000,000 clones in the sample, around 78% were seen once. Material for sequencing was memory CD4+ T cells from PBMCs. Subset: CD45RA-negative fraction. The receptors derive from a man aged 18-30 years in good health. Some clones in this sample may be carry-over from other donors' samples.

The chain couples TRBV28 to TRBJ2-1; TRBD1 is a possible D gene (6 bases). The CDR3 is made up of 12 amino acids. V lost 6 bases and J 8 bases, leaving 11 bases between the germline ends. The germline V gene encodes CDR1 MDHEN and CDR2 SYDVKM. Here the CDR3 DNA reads TGTGCCAGCAGCACAGGGTCTTATGAGCAGTTCTTC. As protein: CASSTGSYEQFF.

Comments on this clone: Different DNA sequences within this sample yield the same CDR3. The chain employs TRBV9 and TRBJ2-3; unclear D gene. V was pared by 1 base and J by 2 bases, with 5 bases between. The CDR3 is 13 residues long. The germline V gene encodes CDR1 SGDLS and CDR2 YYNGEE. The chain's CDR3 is CASSVTLTDTQYF. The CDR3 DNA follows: TGTGCCAGCAGCGTAACCCTCACAGATACGCAGTATTTT.

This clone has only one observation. This CDR3 reads CASSPAGVGDEQFF. CDR3 sequence (DNA): TGTGCCAGCAGCCCAGCGGGAGTGGGTGATGAGCAGTTCTTC. This chain connects TRBV4-2 to TRBJ2-1, with 8 bases fitting TRBD2. The CDR3 runs to 14 residues. The V gene's germline CDR1 is LGHNA and CDR2 YNFKEQ. V lost 4 bases to trimming and J lost 8 bases; unmatched junction nucleotides: 7.

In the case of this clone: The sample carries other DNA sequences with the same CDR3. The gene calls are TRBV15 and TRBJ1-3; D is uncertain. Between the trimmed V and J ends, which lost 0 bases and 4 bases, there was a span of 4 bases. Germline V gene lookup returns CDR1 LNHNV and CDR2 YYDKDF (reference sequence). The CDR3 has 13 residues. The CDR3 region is CATSRDPGNTIYF. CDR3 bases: TGTGCCACCAGCAGAGATCCCGGAAACACCATATATTTT.

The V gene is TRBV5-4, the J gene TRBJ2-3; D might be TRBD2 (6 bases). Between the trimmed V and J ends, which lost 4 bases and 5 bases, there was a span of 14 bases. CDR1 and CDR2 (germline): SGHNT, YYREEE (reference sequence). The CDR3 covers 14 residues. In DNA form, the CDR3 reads TGTGCCAGCAGCCGCGGGAAGAGGGGAGATACGCAGTATTTT. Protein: CASSRGKRGDTQYF.

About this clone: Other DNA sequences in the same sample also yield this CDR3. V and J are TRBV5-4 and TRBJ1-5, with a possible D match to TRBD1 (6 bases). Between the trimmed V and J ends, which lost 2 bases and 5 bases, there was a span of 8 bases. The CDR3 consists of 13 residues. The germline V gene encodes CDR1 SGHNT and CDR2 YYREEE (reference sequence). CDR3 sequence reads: CASSFRGDQPQHF. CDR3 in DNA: TGTGCCAGCAGCTTTAGGGGGGATCAGCCCCAGCATTTT.

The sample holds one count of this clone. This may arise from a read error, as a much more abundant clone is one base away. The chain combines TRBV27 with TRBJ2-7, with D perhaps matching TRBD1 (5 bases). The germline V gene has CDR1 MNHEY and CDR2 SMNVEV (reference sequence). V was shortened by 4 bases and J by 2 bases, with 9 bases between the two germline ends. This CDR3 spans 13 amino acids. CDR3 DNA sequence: TGTGCCAGCAGTTCGACAGCAACCTACGAGCAGTACTTC. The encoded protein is CASSSTATYEQYF.

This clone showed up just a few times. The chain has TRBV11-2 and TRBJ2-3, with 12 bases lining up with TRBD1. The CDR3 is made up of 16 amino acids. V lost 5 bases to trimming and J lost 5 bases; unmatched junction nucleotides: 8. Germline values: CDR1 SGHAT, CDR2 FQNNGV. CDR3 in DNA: TGTGCCAGCAGCCTGGCAGGGACAGGGGGCGGAGATACGCAGTATTTT. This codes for CASSLAGTGGGDTQYF.

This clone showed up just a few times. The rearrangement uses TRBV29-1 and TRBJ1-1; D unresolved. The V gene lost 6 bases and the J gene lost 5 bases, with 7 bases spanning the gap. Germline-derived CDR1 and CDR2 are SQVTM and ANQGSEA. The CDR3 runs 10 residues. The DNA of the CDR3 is TGCAGCGTAACGAGGACTGAAGCTTTCTTT. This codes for CSVTRTEAFF.

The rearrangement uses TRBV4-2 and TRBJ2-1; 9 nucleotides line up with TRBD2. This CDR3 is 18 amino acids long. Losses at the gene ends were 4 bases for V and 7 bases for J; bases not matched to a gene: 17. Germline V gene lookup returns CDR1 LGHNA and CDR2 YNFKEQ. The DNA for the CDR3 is TGTGCCAGCAGCCCCGTTGTGGCGGGAGGGCCTTCCCCAAATGAGCAGTTCTTC. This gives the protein CASSPVVAGGPSPNEQFF.

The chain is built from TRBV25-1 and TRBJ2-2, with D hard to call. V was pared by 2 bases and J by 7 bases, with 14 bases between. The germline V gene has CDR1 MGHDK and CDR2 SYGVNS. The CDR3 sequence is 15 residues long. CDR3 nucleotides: TGTGCCAGCAGTGAAGATTTAGTCATGTTCGGGGAGCTGTTTTTT. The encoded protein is CASSEDLVMFGELFF.

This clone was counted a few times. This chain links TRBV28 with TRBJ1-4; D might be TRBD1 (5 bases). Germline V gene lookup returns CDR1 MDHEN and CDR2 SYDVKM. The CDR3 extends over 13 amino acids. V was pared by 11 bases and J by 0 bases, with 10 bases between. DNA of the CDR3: TGTGCCCTGGGGGGAACAACTAATGAAAAACTGTTTTTT. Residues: CALGGTTNEKLFF.

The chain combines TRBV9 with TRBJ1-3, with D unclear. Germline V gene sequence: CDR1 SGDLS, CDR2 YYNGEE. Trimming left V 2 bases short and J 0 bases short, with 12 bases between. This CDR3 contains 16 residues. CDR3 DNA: TGTGCCAGCAGCGTTCAAACGGCGCGCTCTGGAAACACCATATATTTT. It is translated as CASSVQTARSGNTIYF.

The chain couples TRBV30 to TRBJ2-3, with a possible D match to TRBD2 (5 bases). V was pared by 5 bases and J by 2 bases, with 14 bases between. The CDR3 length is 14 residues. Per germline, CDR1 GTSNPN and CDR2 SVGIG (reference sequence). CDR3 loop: CAWVGSANTDTQYF. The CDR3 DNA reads TGTGCCTGGGTAGGGAGCGCTAACACAGATACGCAGTATTTT.

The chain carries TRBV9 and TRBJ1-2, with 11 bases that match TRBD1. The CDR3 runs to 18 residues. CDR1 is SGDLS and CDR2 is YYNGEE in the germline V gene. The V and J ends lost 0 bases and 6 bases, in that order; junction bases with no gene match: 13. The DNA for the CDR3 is TGTGCCAGCAGCGTAGGAGGGTTCGGGACAGGGGGTACCAATGGCTACACCTTC. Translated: CASSVGGFGTGGTNGYTF.

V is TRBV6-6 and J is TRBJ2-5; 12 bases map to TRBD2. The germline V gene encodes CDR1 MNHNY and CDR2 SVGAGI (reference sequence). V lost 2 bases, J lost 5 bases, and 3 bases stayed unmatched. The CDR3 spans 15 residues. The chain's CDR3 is CASSYGLAGTETQYF. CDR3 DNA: TGTGCCAGCAGTTACGGACTAGCGGGAACCGAGACCCAGTACTTC.

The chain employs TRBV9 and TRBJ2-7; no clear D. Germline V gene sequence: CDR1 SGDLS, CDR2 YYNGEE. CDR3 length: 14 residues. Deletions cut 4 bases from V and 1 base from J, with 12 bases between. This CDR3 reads CASSPGQQSYEQYF. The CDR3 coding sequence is TGTGCCAGCAGCCCCGGCCAGCAGTCCTACGAGCAGTACTTC.